This TCR beta chain originates from a study of Graves' ophthalmopathy and Graves' hyperthyroidism. Findings of the study overall: Ophthalmopathy progression prediction by the model yielded a sensitivity of approximately 68% and a specificity of under 85%. Stable hyperthyroidism and ophthalmopathy were told apart by a 13-signature model, which achieved about 88% sensitivity and over 65% specificity.

RNA transcripts yielded amplified TCR beta CDR3 regions. First-round RT-PCR employed HTBI primers, with a second-round multiplex PCR after it. TCRdb reanalysed the multiplex PCR reads using MiXCR and keeps one entry per CDR3 protein. The repertoire has approximately 380,000 distinct CDR3 sequences, roughly 21% of them found once; the top ten carry approximately 3%. The length of the CDR3 is 14 residues. V lost 6 bases and J 4 bases, leaving 15 bases between the germline ends. This clonotype was seen a handful of times. The antigen is unknown. The source material was peripheral blood. This sequence originates from a woman younger than 30 with stable Graves' hyperthyroidism. The chain couples TRBV12-3 or TRBV12-4 to TRBJ2-5; unclear D gene. CDR3 DNA sequence: TGTGCCAGCAGCTTAAGTCCTCTTCTAGAGACCCAGTACTTC. It codes for CASSLSPLLETQYF.